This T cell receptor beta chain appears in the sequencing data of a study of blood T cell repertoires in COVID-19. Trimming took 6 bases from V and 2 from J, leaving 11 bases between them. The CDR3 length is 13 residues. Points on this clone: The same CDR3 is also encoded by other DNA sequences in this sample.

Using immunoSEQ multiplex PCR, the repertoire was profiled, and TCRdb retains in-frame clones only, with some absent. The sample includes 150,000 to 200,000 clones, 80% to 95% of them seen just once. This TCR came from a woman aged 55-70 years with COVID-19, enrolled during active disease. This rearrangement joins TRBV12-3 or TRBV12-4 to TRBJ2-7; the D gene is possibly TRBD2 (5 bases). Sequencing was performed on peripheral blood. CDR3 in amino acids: CASRATGTYEQYF. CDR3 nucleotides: TGTGCCAGCAGGGCTACGGGGACCTACGAGCAGTACTTC.